This is a list of T cell receptor beta chains from one sample in a study of cytomegalovirus exposure and HLA in healthy donors. Generated by immunoSEQ multiplex PCR, the TCRdb table keeps only in-frame clones and is missing some. The sample consists of about 49,000 clones, roughly 92% of them appearing once. Sequences were obtained from PBMCs. Receptor source: a man aged 18 to 29 in good health and CMV-seronegative. The CDR3 runs from the conserved cysteine through the conserved F or W. A D gene is named only where the DNA matches it firmly. Where a row states a size, it is once, few, many or the class of an expanded clone; other rows omit it.

NA,NA,TRBJ1-5,TRBV27,TGTGCCAGCAGTTTAACAGGAAGGCAGCCCCAGCATTTT,CASSLTGRQPQHF
NA,NA,TRBJ2-2,TRBV27,TGTGCCAGCAGTCGGTCCGGGGAGCTGTTTTTT,CASSRSGELFF
once,TRBD1,TRBJ1-1,TRBV4-2,TGTGCCAGCAGCCCGGGACAGGGGGATGCTGAAGCTTTCTTT,CASSPGQGDAEAFF
NA,TRBD1,TRBJ2-7,TRBV10-3,TGTGCCATCAACCCGACAGGGGGCGCCGACGAGCAGTACTTC,CAINPTGGADEQYF
NA,NA,TRBJ2-7,TRBV30,TGTGCCTGGAGTGTCGGACTCGACCTCTACGAGCAGTACTTC,CAWSVGLDLYEQYF
NA,TRBD1,TRBJ1-1,TRBV23-1,TGCGCCAGCAGGCCTCCTCGGCAGGGGGCCCACACTGAAGCTTTCTTT,CASRPPRQGAHTEAFF
once,TRBD2,TRBJ2-7,TRBV4-1,TGCGCCAGCAGCCAATACCGAGCGGGGTCCTACGAGCAGTACTTC,CASSQYRAGSYEQYF
NA,TRBD2,TRBJ2-3,TRBV5-4,TGTGCCAGCAGCTCCCAGACTAGCGGCCTGGGGGATACGCAGTATTTT,CASSSQTSGLGDTQYF
NA,TRBD1,TRBJ1-5,TRBV28,TGTGCCAGCAGGCCGACAGGGGGCTTGGGCAATCAGCCCCAGCATTTT,CASRPTGGLGNQPQHF
NA,TRBD2,TRBJ2-1,TRBV5-1,TGCGCCAGCCGCGGACTAGCGGGTGCCCCCTACAATGAGCAGTTCTTC,CASRGLAGAPYNEQFF
NA,NA,TRBJ1-1,TRBV15,TGTGCCACCAGCAGAGGTCTCCGTGAGAGGTTCACTGAAGCTTTCTTT,CATSRGLRERFTEAFF
NA,NA,TRBJ2-1,TRBV5-4,TGTGCCAGCAGCTTGGTGGGAGCAAGCTTCGATGAGCAGTTCTTC,CASSLVGASFDEQFF
NA,TRBD2,TRBJ2-5,TRBV14,TGTGCCAGCAGCCAAGATCTAGCGGGAGCGGGGGAGACCCAGTACTTC,CASSQDLAGAGETQYF
NA,NA,TRBJ2-3,TRBV9,TGTGCCAGCAGCGCCGGGAGTCGCACAGATACGCAGTATTTT,CASSAGSRTDTQYF
NA,NA,TRBJ2-3,TRBV28,TGTGCCAGCAGTTTTAAGCGGAAGAGCCCGTTCGCGCAGTATTTT,CASSFKRKSPFAQYF